These 13 T cell receptor delta chains originate from one sample sequenced in a study of gamma-delta chains in newborns, infants, children. TCRdb reanalysed the reads with CATT. The sample comprises about 3,400 delta-chain clones, less than 1.5% of which are singletons, and around 23% rests with the top ten. The material sequenced was blood. The receptors were gathered from a child who was a newborn, infant or young child, either healthy, febrile or measles-vaccinated (not recorded which).

About this clone itself: The protein TCRdb lists belongs to a much larger clone and differs from this DNA's translation at residue 7, which points to a read error; the protein shown is made from the DNA. The J gene is TRDJ2, the V gene TRDV2; 7 nucleotides match TRDD3. CDR3 length: 15 residues. Germline CDR1 and CDR2: GEAIGNYY and EKD. The V gene end was trimmed by 3 bases and the J gene end by 5 bases; junction bases not matched to a gene: 8. The CDR3 reads CACDLLPGDTAQLFF. The CDR3 DNA reads TGTGCCTGTGACCTTCTACCGGGGGATACAGCACAACTCTTCTTT.

Concerning this clone itself: A far larger clone is one base from this, pointing to a likely read error. The DNA for the CDR3 is TGTGCCTGTGACGCCGTACTGGGGGATAAAAGCTCCTGGGACACCCGACAGATGTTTTTC. Amino acids: CACDAVLGDKSSWDTRQMFF. The chain has TRDV2 and TRDJ3, with TRDD3 matching over 11 bases. The CDR3 spans 20 residues. CDR1 GEAIGNYY and CDR2 EKD come from the germline V gene. J was trimmed by 0 bases and V by 3 bases; bases with no gene match: 9.

The chain links TRDV1 to TRDJ1; 11 nucleotides align to TRDD3. Germline assignment: CDR1 TSWWSYY and CDR2 QGS. V gave up 8 bases and J gave up 0 bases; unmatched junction bases: 11. CDR3 length: 17 residues. CDR3 region: CALLLGDKGEYTDKLIF. In DNA, the CDR3 is TGTGCTCTTCTACTGGGGGATAAAGGGGAGTACACCGATAAACTCATCTTT.

This clone has just a few counts. TCRdb shows a much larger clone's protein in place of this DNA's translation, and the two differ at residue 12, likely through a read error; the protein shown is translated from the DNA. V gene TRDV2 combines with J gene TRDJ3, with 10 bases identical to TRDD3. This CDR3 comprises 18 residues. CDR1 is GEAIGNYY and CDR2 is EKD in the germline V gene. CDR3 nucleotide sequence: TGTGCCTGTGACACCTTCTGGGGGATATCCTGGGGCACCCGACAGATGTTTTTC. Translating gives CACDTFWGISWGTRQMFF.

Remarks on this clone: Translating this DNA gives a protein that differs at residue 8 from the TCRdb one, which belongs to a much larger clone; a read error is likely, and the protein shown is this translation. The chain couples TRDV2 to TRDJ3; 9 bases map to TRDD3. The ends lost 0 bases at V and 0 bases at J; junction bases unmatched: 11. Germline CDR1 is GEAIGNYY and CDR2 is EKD. This CDR3 has 21 residues. CDR3 sequence: CACDTATWGYASSWDTRQMFF. The CDR3 coding sequence is TGTGCCTGTGACACCGCCACTTGGGGATACGCAAGCTCCTGGGACACCCGACAGATGTTTTTC.

In its sample, this clone was seen a few times. The protein recorded in TCRdb matches a much larger clone and deviates from this DNA's translation at residue 5, suggesting a read error; the protein here is obtained by translating the DNA. The CDR3 coding sequence is TGTGCCTGTGACATCGGGGGTTTCTCCTGGGACACCCGACAGATGTTTTTC. This translates into CACDIGGFSWDTRQMFF. The chain carries TRDV2 and TRDJ3, with D possibly being TRDD3 (5 bases). V lost 2 bases to trimming and J lost 0 bases, with 10 bases between them. The germline V gene has CDR1 GEAIGNYY and CDR2 EKD. The CDR3 extends over 17 amino acids.

This clone was detected only a few times. A far bigger clonotype differs at one base, so this is likely a read error. Other DNA sequences from this sample encode an identical CDR3 as well. Here the CDR3 reads CAATGGYWDTRQMFF. For the CDR3, the DNA is TGTGCAGCTACTGGGGGATACTGGGACACCCGGCAGATGTTTTTC. V usage is TRAV29/DV5 and J usage is TRDJ3, with TRDD3 matching over 12 bases. Germline CDR1 NSMFDY, CDR2 ISSIKDK. There are 15 residues in the CDR3.

The sample holds a few counts of this clone. Possible read error: a much larger clone is one base away. Other DNA sequences in this specimen translate into the identical CDR3. The rearrangement uses TRDV3 and TRDJ3; 11 bases align to TRDD3. Germline CDR1 is TVYSNPD and CDR2 is GDNSRS (reference sequence). This CDR3 comprises 17 residues. The CDR3 DNA is TGTGCCTTTGGACTGGGGGATAGCTCCTGGGACACCCGACAGATGTTCTTC. It yields the protein CAFGLGDSSWDTRQMFF.

In its sample, this clone was seen a few times. The TCRdb protein, from a much larger clone, departs from this DNA's translation at residue 5, likely by read error; the protein shown derives from the DNA. V usage is TRDV2 and J usage is TRDJ2; 11 bases agree with TRDD3. CDR3 length equals 16 residues. Germline V CDR1 and CDR2: GEAIGNYY, EKD. The V and J ends lost 2 bases and 0 bases, in that order; junction bases with no gene match: 1. CDR3 DNA sequence: TGTGCCTGTGACAAACTGGGGGATACTTTGACAGCACAACTCTTCTTT. This gives the protein CACDKLGDTLTAQLFF.

The chain couples TRDV2 to TRDJ3; D not resolved. Trimming removed 3 bases from V and 0 bases from J, with 20 bases in between. CDR1 is GEAIGNYY, CDR2 EKD, per germline. The CDR3 extends over 20 amino acids. The CDR3 DNA follows: TGTGCCTGTGACGCCTTACTGAGGGGCCCAAGCTCCTGGGACACCCGACAGATGTTTTTC. Residues: CACDALLRGPSSWDTRQMFF.

This clone was counted a few times. Translating this DNA gives a protein that differs at residue 4 from the TCRdb one, which belongs to a much larger clone; a read error is likely, and the protein shown is this translation. The sample contains more than one DNA sequence encoding this CDR3. V usage is TRDV2 and J usage is TRDJ3; 9 bases are a match to TRDD3. The CDR3 runs 18 residues. Germline assignment: CDR1 GEAIGNYY and CDR2 EKD. The CDR3 DNA is TGTGCCTGTGGCACCGGGGGATACAGCTCCTGGGACACCCGACAGATGTTTTTC. Protein product: CACGTGGYSSWDTRQMFF.

For this clone: Possible read error: a much larger clone is one base away. The same CDR3 also results from other DNA sequences found in this sample. This rearrangement joins TRDV2 to TRDJ3; 8 bases are a match to TRDD3. CDR3 length equals 16 residues. Germline V gene lookup returns CDR1 GEAIGNYY and CDR2 EKD. The CDR3 DNA sequence: TGTGCCTGTGACACTGGGGGATCTTGGGACACCCGCCAGATGTTTTTC. Its protein product is CACDTGGSWDTRQMFF.

On this clone itself: Possible read error: a much larger clone is one base away. The sample contains more than one DNA sequence encoding this CDR3. The DNA for the CDR3 is TGTGCCTGCGACACCGGGGATACGCGCTCCTGGGACACCCGACAGATGTTTTTC. Protein sequence: CACDTGDTRSWDTRQMFF. The rearrangement links TRDV2 to TRDJ3; 9 bases align to TRDD3. This CDR3 comprises 18 residues. Germline CDR1 reads GEAIGNYY; CDR2 reads EKD.